This T cell receptor beta chain was captured in a study of cytomegalovirus exposure and HLA in healthy donors. Study findings and constraints: Reportedly, cytomegalovirus status was diagnosed with high sensitivity and specificity. Many donors carried some public TCRs, although rarity characterized most TCR sequences.

For this clone: Its antigen is as yet unknown.

Germline values: CDR1 SGHNT, CDR2 YYREEE (reference sequence). There are 14 residues in the CDR3. V shed 4 bases and J shed 5 bases, with 15 bases lying between them. PCR primers comprised 60 Vbeta and 13 Jbeta primers. Generated by immunoSEQ multiplex PCR, the TCRdb table keeps only in-frame clones and is missing some. The profile shows around 150,000 clones, roughly 77% of them singletons. The receptor's source is a young man in good health and CMV-seronegative. This sequence joins TRBV5-4 and TRBJ1-1; a weak D match, TRBD1 (5 bases). The material sequenced was PBMCs. CDR3 region: CASSPGRGGTEAFF. The CDR3 DNA reads TGTGCCAGCAGCCCCGGAAGGGGCGGAACTGAAGCTTTCTTT.